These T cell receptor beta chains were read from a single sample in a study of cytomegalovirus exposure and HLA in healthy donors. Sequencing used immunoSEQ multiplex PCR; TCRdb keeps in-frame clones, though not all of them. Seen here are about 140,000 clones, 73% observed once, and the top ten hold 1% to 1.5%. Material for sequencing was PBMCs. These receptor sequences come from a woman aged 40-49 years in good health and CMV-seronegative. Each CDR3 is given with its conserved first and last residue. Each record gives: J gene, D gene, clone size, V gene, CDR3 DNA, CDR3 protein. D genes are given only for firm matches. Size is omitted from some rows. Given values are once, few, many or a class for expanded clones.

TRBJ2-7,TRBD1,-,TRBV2,TGTGCCAGCAGTGAGGGTCAGGGGGTTGACGAGCAGTACTTC,CASSEGQGVDEQYF
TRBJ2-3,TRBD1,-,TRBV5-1,TGCGCCAGCAGCTTAGGGACAGCCTCTAGCACAGATACGCAGTATTTT,CASSLGTASSTDTQYF
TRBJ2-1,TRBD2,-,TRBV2,TGTGCCAGCAACCTGGCTAGCGGGGGAACTGAGCAGTTCTTC,CASNLASGGTEQFF
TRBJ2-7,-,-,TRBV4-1,TGCGCCAGCAGCCAAGATCAGGAAACCTACGAGCAGTACTTC,CASSQDQETYEQYF
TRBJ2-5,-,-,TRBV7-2,TGTGCCAGCAGCCAGTCCCTAGCCCAAGAGACCCAGTACTTC,CASSQSLAQETQYF
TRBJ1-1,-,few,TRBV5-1,TGCGCCAGCAAAGATCCGAGTGGCACTGAAGCTTTCTTT,CASKDPSGTEAFF
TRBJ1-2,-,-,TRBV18,TGTGCCAGCTCACCAGGTCCCCACAGCTACACCTTC,CASSPGPHSYTF
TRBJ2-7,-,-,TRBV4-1,TGCGCCAGCAGCCAAGGCCCGGACGAGCAGTACTTC,CASSQGPDEQYF
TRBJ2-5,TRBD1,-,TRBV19,TGTGCCAGTACCTCCGGGACAGGGGTAGAGACCCAGTACTTC,CASTSGTGVETQYF
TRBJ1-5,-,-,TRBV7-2,TGTGCCAGCAGCCCTGGGGGGAGCAAAAAGAATCAGCCCCAGCATTTT,CASSPGGSKKNQPQHF
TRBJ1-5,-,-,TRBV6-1,TGTGCCAGTTCGGGGGGAGATCAGCCCCAGCATTTT,CASSGGDQPQHF
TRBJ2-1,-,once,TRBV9,TGTGCCAGCAGCGCCGGGACAAAGCACAATGAGCAGTTCTTC,CASSAGTKHNEQFF
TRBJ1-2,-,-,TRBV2,TGTGCCAGCAGTGAAGCGAGGGACTGGAACAACTATGGCTACACCTTC,CASSEARDWNNYGYTF
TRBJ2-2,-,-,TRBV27,TGTGCCAGCAGTTTAACATCCATGAACACCGGGGAGCTGTTTTTT,CASSLTSMNTGELFF
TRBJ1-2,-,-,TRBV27,TGTGCCAGCAGTCTCTCAGACAGACCTATGCGCTACACCTTC,CASSLSDRPMRYTF
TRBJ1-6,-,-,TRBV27,TGTGCCAGCAGTTTAGACGACAGGAGGAATTCACCCCTCCACTTT,CASSLDDRRNSPLHF
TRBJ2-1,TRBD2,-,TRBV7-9,TGTGCCAGCAGCCAAAGGACGGGGGGGGACAATGAGCAGTTCTTC,CASSQRTGGDNEQFF
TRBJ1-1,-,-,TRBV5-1,TGCGCCAGCAGCTTGGAAAGGCCGGGAGACACTGAAGCTTTCTTT,CASSLERPGDTEAFF
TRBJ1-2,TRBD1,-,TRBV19,TGTGCCAGCCTTGACAGGGTAAACTATGGCTACACCTTC,CASLDRVNYGYTF
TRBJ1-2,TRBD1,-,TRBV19,TGTGCCAGTAGTATGGGGACAGGGGATGGCTACACCTTC,CASSMGTGDGYTF